These 28 T cell receptor beta chains were all obtained from the same sample, sequenced in a study of blood T cell repertoires in COVID-19. Data came from immunoSEQ multiplex PCR; TCRdb stores just in-frame clones and leaves some out. This table holds under 150,000 clones, 85% to 90% found once. The sample consisted of peripheral blood. The receptors were gathered from a woman aged 45-65 years with acute or convalescent COVID-19.

A note on this clone: A junction boundary mismatches the germline segment, possibly from a read error. This chain joins TRBV3-1 (or the pseudogene TRBV3-2) and TRBJ1-4; weak D call: TRBD1 (5 bases). The CDR3 has 15 amino acids. Looked up from germline, CDR1 is LGHDT and CDR2 is YNNKEL (reference sequence). Here the CDR3 DNA reads TGTGCCAGCAGCCAGAGGGACTGGAGAGATGAAAGACTGTTTTTT. Protein: CASSQRDWRDERLFF.

The rearrangement links TRBV5-1 to TRBJ1-1; unclear D gene. There are 15 residues in the CDR3. V gave up 6 bases and J gave up 4 bases, with 19 bases separating them. Germline CDR1 SGHRS, CDR2 YFSETQ. In nucleotides, the CDR3 is TGCGCCAGCAACCAGGACCGAGGAGGTGGCACTGAAGCTTTCTTT. As protein: CASNQDRGGGTEAFF.

Regarding this clone: Distinct nucleotide sequences in the sample also encode this CDR3. The chain is built from TRBV18 and TRBJ2-1; 11 bases match TRBD2. Germline V gives CDR1 KGHSH, CDR2 LQKENI. CDR3 length: 15 amino acids. V shed 3 bases, J shed 4 bases, and the junction held 2 bases outside the gene matches. The CDR3 region is CASSPGTSGYNEQFF. In DNA form, the CDR3 reads TGTGCCAGCTCACCCGGGACTAGCGGTTACAATGAGCAGTTCTTC.

This clone was seen once. Written as DNA, the CDR3 is TGTGCCAGCAGTGAAAGTGGGGGACAGATCTCCTACGAGCAGTACTTC. This codes for CASSESGGQISYEQYF. The rearrangement joins TRBV2 to TRBJ2-7; 7 bases are shared with TRBD1. The CDR3 extends over 16 amino acids. Germline lookup yields CDR1 SNHLY and CDR2 FYNNEI. Germline trimming cut 2 bases from V and 0 bases from J; bases unmatched to any gene: 7.

This rearrangement joins TRBV11-2 to TRBJ1-1; 7 nucleotides line up with TRBD1. The CDR3 is made up of 17 amino acids. V dropped 0 bases and J dropped 5; count of bases not matched to a gene: 12. Germline V lookup: CDR1 SGHAT, CDR2 FQNNGV. The CDR3 bases are TGTGCCAGCAGCTTAGATTCGGGTGTACAGGGGTTTACTGAAGCTTTCTTT. Protein sequence: CASSLDSGVQGFTEAFF.

This chain connects TRBV2 to TRBJ2-1; the match to TRBD2 covers 7 bases. The CDR3 covers 13 residues. Germline trimming cut 6 bases from V and 3 bases from J; bases unmatched to any gene: 2. The germline V gene has CDR1 SNHLY and CDR2 FYNNEI. The CDR3 DNA reads as TGTGCCAGCAGCGGACTAGGCTACAATGAGCAGTTCTTC. This translates into CASSGLGYNEQFF.

A single count supports this clone. The chain is built from TRBV27 and TRBJ2-7; D is possibly TRBD1 (5 bases). Germline V lookup: CDR1 MNHEY, CDR2 SMNVEV (reference sequence). V was clipped by 2 bases and J by 2 bases, with 10 bases between them. This CDR3 contains 14 residues. DNA of the CDR3: TGTGCCAGCAGTTTAGACGACAGAACCTACGAGCAGTACTTC. Encoded protein: CASSLDDRTYEQYF.

This rearrangement joins TRBV7-9 to TRBJ1-4; 8 bases align to TRBD1. V lost 1 base and J lost 6; bases outside the gene matches: 1. CDR3 length equals 14 residues. Germline V gene data show CDR1 as SEHNR and CDR2 as FQNEAQ (reference sequence). In DNA form, the CDR3 reads TGTGCCAGCAGCTTAGGACAGGGGCATGAAAAACTGTTTTTT. Its protein is CASSLGQGHEKLFF.

The chain uses TRBV6-5 and TRBJ1-3; the D is unclear. Trimming shortened V by 6 bases and J by 0 bases, and 12 bases separated the two germline ends. This CDR3 comprises 15 residues. Germline lookup yields CDR1 MNHEY and CDR2 SVGAGI. The CDR3 bases are TGTGCCAGCAGCTCTTACTCTTACTCTGGAAACACCATATATTTT. Protein: CASSSYSYSGNTIYF.

This chain connects TRBV13 to TRBJ1-2; D unclear. Germline V gene sequence: CDR1 PRHDT, CDR2 FYEKMQ (reference sequence). V was trimmed by 2 bases and J by 4 bases, leaving 5 bases between them. The CDR3 totals 12 residues. Here the CDR3 DNA reads TGTGCCAGCAGCTTATACAGCTATGGCTACACCTTC. Translation: CASSLYSYGYTF.

This clone has only one observation. Other DNA sequences of this sample code for an identical CDR3. The chain carries TRBV6-5 and TRBJ1-6, with D possibly TRBD1 on 5 matching bases. The CDR3 covers 13 residues. Trimming shortened V by 6 bases and J by 6 bases, and 9 bases separated the two germline ends. Looked up from germline, CDR1 is MNHEY and CDR2 is SVGAGI. CDR3 nucleotides: TGTGCCAGCAGGGAGACAGCTAATTCACCCCTCCACTTT. It encodes CASRETANSPLHF.

V and J are TRBV13 and TRBJ2-2, with 10 positions matching TRBD1. The V gene's germline CDR1 is PRHDT and CDR2 FYEKMQ (reference sequence). The CDR3 has 18 amino acids. V trimming: 0 bases; J trimming: 2 bases; junction bases outside the gene matches: 6. CDR3 amino acids: CASSLGRDRGINTGELFF. CDR3 coding DNA: TGTGCCAGCAGCTTAGGACGGGACAGGGGTATTAACACCGGGGAGCTGTTTTTT.

The rearrangement joins TRBV28 to TRBJ2-7; no reliable D call. The CDR3 consists of 13 residues. Trimming shortened V by 3 bases and J by 0 bases, and 6 bases separated the two germline ends. Looked up from germline, CDR1 is MDHEN and CDR2 is SYDVKM. The CDR3 spells CASSFEDSYEQYF. CDR3 DNA: TGTGCCAGCAGTTTTGAGGACTCCTACGAGCAGTACTTC.

V gene TRBV19 combines with J gene TRBJ2-5; no clear D. The V end lost 4 bases, the J end lost 1 base, and 7 bases lay between the germline ends. This CDR3 contains 13 residues. Germline-derived CDR1 and CDR2 are LNHDA and SQIVND (reference sequence). As DNA, the CDR3 is TGTGCCAGTAGTAGTACTTTCCAAGAGACCCAGTACTTC. This gives the protein CASSSTFQETQYF.

The V call is TRBV7-2, the J call TRBJ1-4; perhaps TRBD1 as D (5 bases). Trimming pared 3 bases from V and 0 bases from J, leaving 14 bases between. The CDR3 runs to 17 residues. CDR1 and CDR2 from the germline V gene are SGHTA and FQGNSA. CDR3 protein: CASSLGGGPATNEKLFF. As DNA, the CDR3 is TGTGCCAGCAGCTTGGGGGGTGGGCCCGCAACTAATGAAAAACTGTTTTTT.

The chain uses TRBV19 and TRBJ2-3; TRBD2 agrees at 8 bases. The CDR3 totals 13 residues. Germline V gives CDR1 LNHDA, CDR2 SQIVND (reference sequence). V lost 8 bases and J lost 3; bases outside the gene matches: 4. The CDR3 nucleotides read TGTGCCAGTGGAGCGGGAGAGACAGATACGCAGTATTTT. Its protein is CASGAGETDTQYF.

This chain links TRBV3-1 (or the pseudogene TRBV3-2) with TRBJ2-7; TRBD1 agrees at 10 bases. The CDR3 is 15 residues long. Germline V gene sequence: CDR1 LGHDT, CDR2 YNNKEL (reference sequence). The junction had 6 bases not matched to a gene; V was cut back by 1 base and J by 6 bases. CDR3 in amino acids: CASSQGRQGAGEQYF. DNA for the CDR3: TGTGCCAGCAGCCAAGGTAGACAGGGGGCTGGCGAGCAGTACTTC.

V usage is TRBV19 and J usage is TRBJ2-5; D might be TRBD2 (6 bases). V was pared by 6 bases and J by 3 bases, with 11 bases between. Germline V lookup: CDR1 LNHDA, CDR2 SQIVND (reference sequence). CDR3 size: 13 residues. The CDR3 bases are TGTGCCAGTAGCCGGGGACTGGAAGAGACCCAGTACTTC. Its protein product is CASSRGLEETQYF.

The rearrangement joins TRBV6-2 or TRBV6-3 to TRBJ2-3, with 9 nucleotides matching TRBD2. V gave up 1 base and J gave up 3 bases; unmatched junction bases: 8. This CDR3 has 17 amino acids. Germline CDR1 and CDR2: MNHEY and SVGEGT. The CDR3 sequence is CASSYWRAGGRTDTQYF. CDR3 nucleotides: TGTGCCAGCAGTTACTGGAGAGCGGGAGGTAGGACAGATACGCAGTATTTT.

The J gene is TRBJ1-3, the V gene TRBV6-5; tentative D call: TRBD1 (5 bases). The CDR3 has 13 amino acids. Germline V lookup: CDR1 MNHEY, CDR2 SVGAGI. Trimming took off 0 bases at V and 6 bases at J, with 6 bases between the two ends. CDR3 sequence reads: CASSYSGENTIYF. The CDR3 bases are TGTGCCAGCAGTTACTCAGGGGAAAACACCATATATTTT.

V usage is TRBV9 and J usage is TRBJ1-2, with TRBD1 identical over 8 bases. CDR1 and CDR2 from the germline V gene are SGDLS and YYNGEE. This CDR3 spans 14 amino acids. V lost 3 bases to trimming and J lost 1 base; unmatched junction nucleotides: 2. DNA for the CDR3: TGTGCCAGCAGCGCAGGGGGCGTTAACTATGGCTACACCTTC. It translates to CASSAGGVNYGYTF.

The chain couples TRBV19 to TRBJ2-1; a possible D gene is TRBD2 (7 bases). CDR3 size: 14 residues. Trimming removed 7 bases at V and 9 bases at J, with 19 bases between. Germline V gives CDR1 LNHDA, CDR2 SQIVND (reference sequence). CDR3 loop: CASKLRGGRLEQFF. CDR3 nucleotides: TGTGCCAGTAAACTGAGGGGGGGGCGACTTGAGCAGTTCTTC.

This clone was detected once. This chain joins TRBV29-1 and TRBJ1-2; 7 nucleotides align to TRBD1. Germline loops: CDR1 SQVTM, CDR2 ANQGSEA. The CDR3 length is 12 residues. With 7 bases clipped from V and 3 bases from J, the junction kept 5 bases outside the gene matches. CDR3 amino acids: CSGRTGDYGYTF. CDR3 coding DNA: TGCAGCGGAAGAACAGGGGACTATGGCTACACCTTC.

This sequence joins TRBV19 and TRBJ1-4, with D unresolved. The germline V gene encodes CDR1 LNHDA and CDR2 SQIVND (reference sequence). V was shortened by 4 bases and J by 0 bases, with 12 bases between the two germline ends. The CDR3 length is 16 residues. Here the CDR3 DNA reads TGTGCCAGTAGTACAATTCCCGGTGCAACTAATGAAAAACTGTTTTTT. Translated: CASSTIPGATNEKLFF.

The chain is built from TRBV6-2 or TRBV6-3 and TRBJ2-7; tentatively, D is TRBD2 (7 bases). Germline V gene data show CDR1 as MNHEY and CDR2 as SVGEGT. Between the trimmed V and J ends, which lost 6 bases and 0 bases, there was a span of 15 bases. This CDR3 has 15 amino acids. The CDR3 is CASSKGGAFSYEQYF. For the CDR3, the DNA is TGTGCCAGCAGCAAGGGGGGGGCCTTCTCCTACGAGCAGTACTTC.

The V call is TRBV3-1 (or the pseudogene TRBV3-2), the J call TRBJ1-1; maybe TRBD1 (5 bases). V lost 3 bases and J 2 bases, leaving 13 bases between the germline ends. Germline CDR1 and CDR2: LGHDT and YNNKEL (reference sequence). The CDR3 is 15 amino acids. CDR3 amino acids: CASSHTGLGNTEAFF. CDR3 sequence (DNA): TGTGCCAGCAGCCACACGGGACTCGGCAACACTGAAGCTTTCTTT.

The chain employs TRBV11-2 and TRBJ2-7; the D gene is possibly TRBD1 (5 bases). This CDR3 has 14 residues. The V and J ends lost 0 bases and 3 bases respectively, with 9 bases between them. The germline V gene has CDR1 SGHAT and CDR2 FQNNGV. The CDR3: CASSLDTGFYEQYF. Here the CDR3 DNA reads TGTGCCAGCAGCTTAGACACAGGATTCTACGAGCAGTACTTC. Based on the CDR3 plus reference TRBV11-2 and TRBJ2-7, the full variable domain is EAGVAQSPRYKIIEKRQSVAFWCNPISGHATLYWYQQILGQGPKLLIQFQNNGVVDDSQLPKDRFSAERLKGVDSTLKIQPAKLEDSAVYLCASSLDTGFYEQYFGPGTRLTVT.

CDR3 DNA sequence: TGTGCCAGCAGTATTCAGGGAGCCAAAAACATTCAGTACTTC. This translates into CASSIQGAKNIQYF. The gene calls are TRBV7-2 and TRBJ2-4, with D tentatively TRBD1 (5 bases). V was shortened by 6 bases and J by 0 bases, with 9 bases between the two germline ends. The CDR3 loop spans 14 amino acids. Germline V lookup: CDR1 SGHTA, CDR2 FQGNSA.